These 28 T cell receptor beta chains were all obtained from the same sample, sequenced in a study of blood T cell repertoires in COVID-19. Clones were read by immunoSEQ multiplex PCR, and TCRdb kept only the in-frame ones, dropping some. The sample has 120,000 to 150,000 clones, 75% to 90% seen once. The sample was peripheral blood. All receptors come from a woman of 80 years or more with acute or convalescent COVID-19.

V usage is TRBV3-1 (or the pseudogene TRBV3-2) and J usage is TRBJ1-1; no reliable D call. In germline, CDR1 is LGHDT, CDR2 YNNKEL (reference sequence). The CDR3 loop spans 13 amino acids. Trimming cost V 3 bases and J 1 base, with 6 bases left between them. CDR3 loop: CASSHGQNTEAFF. The CDR3 DNA reads TGTGCCAGCAGCCATGGGCAGAACACTGAAGCTTTCTTT.

The V gene is TRBV3-1 (or the pseudogene TRBV3-2), the J gene TRBJ2-5, with no clear D. The CDR3 is 12 amino acids. Looked up from germline, CDR1 is LGHDT and CDR2 is YNNKEL (reference sequence). The V gene lost 5 bases and the J gene lost 5 bases, with 9 bases spanning the gap. CDR3 sequence: CASSSYAETQYF. The CDR3 DNA reads TGTGCCAGCAGCTCGTACGCGGAGACCCAGTACTTC.

The rearrangement links TRBV12-3 or TRBV12-4 to TRBJ1-2; D is unresolved. V dropped 5 bases and J dropped 7 bases, with 11 bases sitting between them. This CDR3 spans 12 amino acids. CDR3 coding DNA: TGTGCCAGCAGTCCGCTCGGGGTTGGCTACACCTTC. Translating gives CASSPLGVGYTF.

In this sample, this clone turned up a few times. The chain is built from TRBV4-3 and TRBJ2-3, with D unresolved. CDR1 and CDR2 from the germline V gene are LGHNA and YSLEER. The V end was cut by 0 bases, the J end by 4 bases, with 11 bases between. The CDR3 has 15 amino acids. CDR3 protein: CASSQDRLVADTQYF. CDR3 nucleotides: TGCGCCAGCAGCCAAGATCGGCTAGTGGCAGATACGCAGTATTTT.

This clone was seen a handful of times. J is TRBJ1-5 and V is TRBV7-2; D call uncertain. V shed 3 bases and J shed 4 bases, with 7 bases lying between them. The germline gives CDR1 SGHTA, CDR2 FQGNSA. CDR3 length: 13 amino acids. CDR3 nucleotides: TGTGCCAGCAGCTTGACGAGGAATCAGCCCCAGCATTTT. Amino acids: CASSLTRNQPQHF.

J is TRBJ1-4 and V is TRBV18, with D hard to call. Germline assignment: CDR1 KGHSH and CDR2 LQKENI. Trimming removed 3 bases from V and 0 bases from J, with 8 bases in between. This CDR3 has 15 residues. This CDR3 is CASSPLQSTNEKLFF. The CDR3 bases are TGTGCCAGCTCACCTTTACAGTCAACTAATGAAAAACTGTTTTTT.

The V gene is TRBV7-3, the J gene TRBJ2-7, with a weak D call TRBD2 (6 bases). Germline assignment: CDR1 SGHTA and CDR2 FQGTGA. The CDR3 contains 16 residues. Trimming took 2 bases from V and 5 from J, leaving 19 bases between them. The CDR3 DNA sequence: TGTGCCAGCAGCTTAGGGCACGTCGGGGGTTTCGACGAGCAGTACTTC. Translated: CASSLGHVGGFDEQYF. Filled out from reference TRBV7-3 and TRBJ2-7, the complete variable domain reads GAGVSQTPSNKVTEKGKYVELRCDPISGHTALYWYRQSLGQGPEFLIYFQGTGAADDSGLPNDRFFAVRPEGSVSTLKIQRTERGDSAVYLCASSLGHVGGFDEQYFGPGTRLTVT.

The V call is TRBV27, the J call TRBJ1-1, with a possible D match to TRBD1 (6 bases). Germline V CDR1 and CDR2: MNHEY, SMNVEV (reference sequence). V was pared by 6 bases and J by 10 bases, with 12 bases between. The CDR3 has 11 residues. CDR3 bases: TGTGCCAGCAGAGAAAGGGGGAGAGCTTTCTTT. The encoded protein is CASRERGRAFF.

The chain couples TRBV30 to TRBJ2-7; D remains ambiguous. The CDR3 covers 14 residues. Trimming cost V 2 bases and J 4 bases, with 15 bases left between them. CDR1 and CDR2 (germline): GTSNPN, SVGIG (reference sequence). CDR3 loop: CAWSSIGSGYEQYF. The CDR3 DNA reads as TGTGCCTGGAGTTCCATCGGGTCCGGGTACGAGCAGTACTTC.

This clone was counted a single time. J is TRBJ1-1 and V is TRBV10-3; D gene ambiguous. From germline, CDR1 is ENHRY and CDR2 SYGVKD. The ends were cut back, 0 bases at V and 2 bases at J, with 7 bases in the middle. This CDR3 contains 14 residues. Here the CDR3 DNA reads TGTGCCATCAGTGAGTCGCGGGGTAACACTGAAGCTTTCTTT. Amino acids: CAISESRGNTEAFF.

The genes are TRBV7-3 and TRBJ2-2; D possibly corresponds to TRBD1 (6 bases). The germline V and J ends were trimmed by 4 bases and 13 bases, with 19 bases remaining between them. Germline V CDR1 and CDR2: SGHTA, FQGTGA. The CDR3 totals 14 residues. CDR3 DNA sequence: TGTGCCAGCAGCTCCCTAAAATCCCAGGGGCGGCTGTTTTTT. Encoded protein: CASSSLKSQGRLFF. Looking up the rest from reference TRBV7-3 and TRBJ2-2 gives the full variable domain: GAGVSQTPSNKVTEKGKYVELRCDPISGHTALYWYRQSLGQGPEFLIYFQGTGAADDSGLPNDRFFAVRPEGSVSTLKIQRTERGDSAVYLCASSSLKSQGRLFFGEGSRLTVL.

This rearrangement joins TRBV18 to TRBJ1-1; D possibly corresponds to TRBD1 (5 bases). CDR3 length: 13 amino acids. V gave up 3 bases and J gave up 4 bases, with 9 bases separating them. Germline loops: CDR1 KGHSH, CDR2 LQKENI. As DNA, the CDR3 is TGTGCCAGCTCACCGGGGGGTTCCACTGAAGCTTTCTTT. Protein product: CASSPGGSTEAFF. Full variable domain (outside the CDR3, taken from reference TRBV18 and TRBJ1-1): NAGVMQNPRHLVRRRGQEARLRCSPMKGHSHVYWYRQLPEEGLKFMVYLQKENIIDESGMPKERFSAEFPKEGPSILRIQQVVRGDSAAYFCASSPGGSTEAFFGQGTRLTVV.

This clone was seen once. The V and J genes are TRBV4-3 and TRBJ1-1, with D maybe TRBD1 (6 bases). V was shortened by 5 bases and J by 6 bases, with 25 bases between the two germline ends. Germline CDR1 reads LGHNA; CDR2 reads YSLEER. The CDR3 is 17 amino acids. The CDR3 region has the DNA TGCGCCAGCAGCGCCTTACCCCAGGACAGATTTTCCCCTGAAGCTTTCTTT. It encodes CASSALPQDRFSPEAFF.

The chain joins TRBV7-2 to TRBJ1-2; 9 bases fit TRBD1. CDR1 is SGHTA, CDR2 FQGNSA, per germline. The CDR3 runs to 14 residues. V shed 7 bases, J shed 2 bases, and the junction held 5 bases outside the gene matches. The CDR3 DNA reads as TGTGCCAGCACCCTCGGGACAGGGAACTATGGCTACACCTTC. Encoded protein: CASTLGTGNYGYTF.

The chain carries TRBV7-9 and TRBJ1-1; D gene ambiguous. Germline lookup yields CDR1 SEHNR and CDR2 FQNEAQ (reference sequence). Trimming pared 1 base from V and 1 base from J, leaving 10 bases between. The CDR3 is 15 residues long. The CDR3 DNA is TGTGCCAGCAGCTTAGGGGCAGTGCAGAACACTGAAGCTTTCTTT. Amino acid sequence: CASSLGAVQNTEAFF.

This clone has just a few counts. V and J are TRBV6-5 and TRBJ1-5; TRBD1 agrees at 7 bases. CDR3 length: 14 residues. V gave up 6 bases and J gave up 3 bases; unmatched junction bases: 5. Per the germline V gene, CDR1 is MNHEY and CDR2 is SVGAGI. The CDR3 here is CASRPGTVNQPQHF. CDR3 in DNA: TGTGCCAGCAGGCCCGGGACAGTCAATCAGCCCCAGCATTTT.

The V gene is TRBV5-8, the J gene TRBJ1-5; perhaps TRBD1 as D (6 bases). The V end was cut by 5 bases, the J end by 1 base, with 13 bases between. CDR1 and CDR2 (germline): SGHTS, YDEGEE. CDR3 length: 15 amino acids. This CDR3 is CASSKAGQSNQPQHF. CDR3 DNA sequence: TGTGCCAGCAGTAAAGCGGGACAAAGCAATCAGCCCCAGCATTTT.

The chain couples TRBV11-2 to TRBJ1-6; D is unresolved. The V gene lost 0 bases and the J gene lost 15 bases, with 12 bases spanning the gap. CDR3 size: 13 residues. Germline CDR1 SGHAT, CDR2 FQNNGV. As DNA, the CDR3 is TGTGCCAGCAGCTTAGACCCTATGAGGAGCCTCCACTTT. This codes for CASSLDPMRSLHF. The full variable domain, completed using reference TRBV11-2 and TRBJ1-6, is EAGVAQSPRYKIIEKRQSVAFWCNPISGHATLYWYQQILGQGPKLLIQFQNNGVVDDSQLPKDRFSAERLKGVDSTLKIQPAKLEDSAVYLCASSLDPMRSLHFGNGTRLTVT.

The rearrangement uses TRBV27 and TRBJ1-1, with D unresolved. Trimming shortened V by 1 base and J by 1 base, and 13 bases separated the two germline ends. This CDR3 is built from 16 residues. Germline V lookup: CDR1 MNHEY, CDR2 SMNVEV (reference sequence). DNA for the CDR3: TGTGCCAGCAGTTTATACGCCGGGGTTCCGAACACTGAAGCTTTCTTT. Its translation: CASSLYAGVPNTEAFF.

The gene calls are TRBV21-1 and TRBJ2-2; TRBD1 is the table's D call, not checked against the DNA. TRBV21-1 is annotated as a pseudogene. This CDR3 has 20 residues. The CDR3 nucleotides are TGTGCCAGCAGCAAACTTCACTACGGACAGGGAAGTCCGAACACCGGGGAGCTGTTTTTT. It specifies CASSKLHYGQGSPNTGELFF.

This chain uses TRBV7-8 with TRBJ2-3; a possible D gene is TRBD1 (5 bases). Trimming took 8 bases from V and 2 from J, leaving 14 bases between them. The CDR3 is 14 residues long. Germline-derived CDR1 and CDR2 are SGHVS and FQNEAQ. The CDR3 sequence: CASFSQTATDTQYF. Here the CDR3 DNA reads TGTGCCAGCTTCTCCCAGACAGCCACAGATACGCAGTATTTT.

In nucleotides, the CDR3 is TGTGCCAGCGTTCGACAGGGGGAGGAGACCCAGTACTTC. As protein: CASVRQGEETQYF. The chain combines TRBV3-1 (or the pseudogene TRBV3-2) with TRBJ2-5, with 9 bases identical to TRBD1. The CDR3 is 13 residues long. The V segment lost 8 bases and the J segment 5 bases; nucleotides outside the gene matches: 6. CDR1 and CDR2 (germline): LGHDT, YNNKEL (reference sequence).

The rearrangement links TRBV6-2 or TRBV6-3 to TRBJ1-6, with D perhaps TRBD1 (6 bases). Germline values: CDR1 MNHEY, CDR2 SVGEGT. Trimming took 2 bases from V and 16 from J, leaving 18 bases between them. The CDR3 extends over 14 amino acids. The DNA for the CDR3 is TGTGCCAGCAGTTACGACAGGAAGAGTTTTCCTCTCCACTTT. Encoded protein: CASSYDRKSFPLHF.

The gene calls are TRBV9 and TRBJ1-1, with D possibly being TRBD1 (5 bases). CDR1 and CDR2 from the germline V gene are SGDLS and YYNGEE. The V end lost 1 base, the J end lost 4 bases, and 23 bases lay between the germline ends. There are 18 residues in the CDR3. CDR3 in amino acids: CASSVTHVVRGEGTEAFF. The CDR3 DNA follows: TGTGCCAGCAGCGTAACCCACGTAGTGCGAGGGGAGGGCACTGAAGCTTTCTTT.

The chain couples TRBV29-1 to TRBJ1-2, with D perhaps TRBD1 (5 bases). The V end lost 3 bases, the J end lost 2 bases, and 10 bases lay between the germline ends. From germline, CDR1 is SQVTM and CDR2 ANQGSEA. The CDR3 length is 13 residues. This chain's CDR3 is CSVDRQRNYGYTF. DNA for the CDR3: TGCAGCGTTGATAGACAGAGAAACTATGGCTACACCTTC.

The V call is TRBV29-1, the J call TRBJ2-3; 7 bases map to TRBD2. The germline V gene has CDR1 SQVTM and CDR2 ANQGSEA. This CDR3 has 12 residues. Germline trimming cut 4 bases from V and 3 bases from J; bases unmatched to any gene: 1. This chain's CDR3 is CSVVGGTDTQYF. DNA of the CDR3: TGCAGCGTTGTCGGGGGGACAGATACGCAGTATTTT.

This chain connects TRBV10-2 to TRBJ1-1; TRBD1 aligns across 7 bases. Germline CDR1 reads WSHSY; CDR2 reads SAAADI. There are 14 residues in the CDR3. V dropped 6 bases and J dropped 1; count of bases not matched to a gene: 5. The CDR3 sequence: CASRQGTENTEAFF. The CDR3 coding sequence is TGCGCCAGCAGACAAGGGACAGAGAACACTGAAGCTTTCTTT.

The rearrangement links TRBV5-1 to TRBJ2-2, with 7 bases that match TRBD1. This CDR3 has 15 residues. Germline CDR1 SGHRS, CDR2 YFSETQ. Unmatched junction bases numbered 0, after V lost 0 bases and J lost 1 base. The CDR3 spells CASSLGTGNTGELFF. The CDR3 bases are TGCGCCAGCAGCTTGGGGACAGGGAACACCGGGGAGCTGTTTTTT.